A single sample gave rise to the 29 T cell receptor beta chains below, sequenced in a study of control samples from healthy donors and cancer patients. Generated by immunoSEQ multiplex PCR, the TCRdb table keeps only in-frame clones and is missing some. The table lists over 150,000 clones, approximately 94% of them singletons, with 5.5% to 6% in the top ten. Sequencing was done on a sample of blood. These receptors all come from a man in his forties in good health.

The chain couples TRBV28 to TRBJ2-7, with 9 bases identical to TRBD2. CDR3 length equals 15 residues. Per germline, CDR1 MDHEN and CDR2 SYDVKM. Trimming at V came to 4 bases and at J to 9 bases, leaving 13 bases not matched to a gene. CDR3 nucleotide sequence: TGTGCCAGCAGTTCGCGGGGGGGACAGTATCAGGGGCAGTACTTC. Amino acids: CASSSRGGQYQGQYF.

CDR3 nucleotides: TGTGCCAGCAGTGGGGGGGCCCAGGGCCTAGACGAGCAGTACTTC. The encoded protein is CASSGGAQGLDEQYF. This chain uses TRBV27 with TRBJ2-7; D is possibly TRBD2 (7 bases). Germline V gene sequence: CDR1 MNHEY, CDR2 SMNVEV (reference sequence). Trimming stripped 5 bases from V and 5 bases from J, with 19 bases between. The CDR3 extends over 15 amino acids.

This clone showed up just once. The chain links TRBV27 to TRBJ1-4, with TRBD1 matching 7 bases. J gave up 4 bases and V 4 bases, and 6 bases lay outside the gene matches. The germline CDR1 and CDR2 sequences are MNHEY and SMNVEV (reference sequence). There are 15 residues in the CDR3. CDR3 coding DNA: TGTGCCAGCAGTTCAACCGGGACAGATAATGAAAAACTGTTTTTT. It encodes CASSSTGTDNEKLFF.

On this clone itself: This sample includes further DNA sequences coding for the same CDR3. CDR3 in amino acids: CATSRGDRGGYTF. Here the CDR3 DNA reads TGTGCCACCAGCAGGGGGGACAGGGGTGGCTACACCTTC. This chain links TRBV24-1 with TRBJ1-2, with TRBD1 identical over 10 bases. The CDR3 length is 13 residues. Germline V lookup: CDR1 KGHDR, CDR2 SFDVKD. J was trimmed by 7 bases and V by 7 bases; bases with no gene match: 5.

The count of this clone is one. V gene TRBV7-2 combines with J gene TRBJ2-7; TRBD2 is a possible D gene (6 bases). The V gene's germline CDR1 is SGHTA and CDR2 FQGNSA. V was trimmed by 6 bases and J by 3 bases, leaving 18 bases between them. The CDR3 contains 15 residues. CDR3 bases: TGTGCCAGCAGGCCGGGGGAAAGGGGCCTCTACGAGCAGTACTTC. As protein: CASRPGERGLYEQYF.

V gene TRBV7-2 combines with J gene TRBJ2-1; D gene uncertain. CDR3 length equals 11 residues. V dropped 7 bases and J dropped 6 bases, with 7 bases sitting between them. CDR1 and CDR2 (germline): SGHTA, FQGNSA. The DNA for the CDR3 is TGTGCCAGCACTTGGGTCAATGAGCAGTTCTTC. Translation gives CASTWVNEQFF.

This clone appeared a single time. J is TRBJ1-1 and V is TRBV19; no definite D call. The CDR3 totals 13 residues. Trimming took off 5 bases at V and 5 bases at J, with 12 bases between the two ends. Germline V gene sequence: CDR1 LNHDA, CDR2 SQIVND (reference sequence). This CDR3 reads CASSLRQETEAFF. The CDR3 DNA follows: TGTGCCAGTAGTTTGCGGCAGGAGACTGAAGCTTTCTTT. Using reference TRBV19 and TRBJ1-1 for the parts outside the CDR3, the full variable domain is DGGITQSPKYLFRKEGQNVTLSCEQNLNHDAMYWYRQDPGQGLRLIYYSQIVNDFQKGDIAEGYSVSREKKESFPLTVTSAQKNPTAFYLCASSLRQETEAFFGQGTRLTVV.

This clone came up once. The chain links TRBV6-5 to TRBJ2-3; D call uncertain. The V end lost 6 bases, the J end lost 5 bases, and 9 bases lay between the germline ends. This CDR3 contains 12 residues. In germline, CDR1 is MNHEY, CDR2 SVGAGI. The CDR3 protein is CASRILLDTQYF. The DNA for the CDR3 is TGTGCCAGCAGAATCTTATTAGATACGCAGTATTTT.

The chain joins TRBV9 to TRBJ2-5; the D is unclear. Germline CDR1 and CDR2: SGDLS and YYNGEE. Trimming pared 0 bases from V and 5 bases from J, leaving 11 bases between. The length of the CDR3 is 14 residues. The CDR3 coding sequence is TGTGCCAGCAGCGTAGGGAACACATGGGAGACCCAGTACTTC. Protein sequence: CASSVGNTWETQYF.

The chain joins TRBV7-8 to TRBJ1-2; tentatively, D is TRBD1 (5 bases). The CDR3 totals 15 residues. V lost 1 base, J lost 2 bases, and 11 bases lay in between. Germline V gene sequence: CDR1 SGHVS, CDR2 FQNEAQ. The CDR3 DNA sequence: TGTGCCAGCAGCTTAGTCGGGGACGGGAACTATGGCTACACCTTC. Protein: CASSLVGDGNYGYTF.

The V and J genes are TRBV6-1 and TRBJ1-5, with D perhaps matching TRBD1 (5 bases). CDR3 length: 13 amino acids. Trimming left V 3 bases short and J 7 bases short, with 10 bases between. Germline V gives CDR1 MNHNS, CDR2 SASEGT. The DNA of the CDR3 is TGTGCCAGCAGTGACAGGGTTGCCCAGCCCCAGCATTTT. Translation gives CASSDRVAQPQHF.

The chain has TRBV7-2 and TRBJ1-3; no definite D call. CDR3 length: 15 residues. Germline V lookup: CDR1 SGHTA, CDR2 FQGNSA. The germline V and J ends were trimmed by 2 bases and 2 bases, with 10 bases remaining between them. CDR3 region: CASSLTRTPGNTIYF. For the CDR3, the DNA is TGTGCCAGCAGCTTAACCCGGACTCCTGGAAACACCATATATTTT.

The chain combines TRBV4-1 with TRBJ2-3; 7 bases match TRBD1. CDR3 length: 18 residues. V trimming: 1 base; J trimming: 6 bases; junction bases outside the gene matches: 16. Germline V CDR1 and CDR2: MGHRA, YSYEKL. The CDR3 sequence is CASSQVFLGRGWADTQYF. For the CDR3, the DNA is TGCGCCAGCAGCCAAGTTTTCTTAGGCAGGGGGTGGGCGGATACGCAGTATTTT.

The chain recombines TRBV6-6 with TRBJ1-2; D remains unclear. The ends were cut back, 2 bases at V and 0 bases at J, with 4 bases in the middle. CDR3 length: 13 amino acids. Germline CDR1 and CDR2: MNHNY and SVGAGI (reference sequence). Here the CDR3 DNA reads TGTGCCAGCAGTTACAGGACTAACTATGGCTACACCTTC. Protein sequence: CASSYRTNYGYTF.

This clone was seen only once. The CDR3 sequence: CASSPRDRLYEQYF. In DNA form, the CDR3 reads TGTGCCAGCAGCCCACGGGACAGACTCTACGAGCAGTACTTC. This chain joins TRBV9 and TRBJ2-7; TRBD1 aligns across 7 bases. Unmatched junction bases numbered 7, after V lost 4 bases and J lost 3 bases. CDR3 size: 14 residues. CDR1 and CDR2 from the germline V gene are SGDLS and YYNGEE.

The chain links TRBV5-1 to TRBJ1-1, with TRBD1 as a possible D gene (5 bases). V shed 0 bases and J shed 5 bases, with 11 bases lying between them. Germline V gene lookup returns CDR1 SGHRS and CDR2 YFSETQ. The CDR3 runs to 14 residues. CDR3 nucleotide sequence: TGCGCCAGCAGCTTGGAGGGTTGGGGGACTGAAGCTTTCTTT. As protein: CASSLEGWGTEAFF. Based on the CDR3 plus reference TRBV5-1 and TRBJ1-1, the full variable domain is KAGVTQTPRYLIKTRGQQVTLSCSPISGHRSVSWYQQTPGQGLQFLFEYFSETQRNKGNFPGRFSGRQFSNSRSEMNVSTLELGDSALYLCASSLEGWGTEAFFGQGTRLTVV.

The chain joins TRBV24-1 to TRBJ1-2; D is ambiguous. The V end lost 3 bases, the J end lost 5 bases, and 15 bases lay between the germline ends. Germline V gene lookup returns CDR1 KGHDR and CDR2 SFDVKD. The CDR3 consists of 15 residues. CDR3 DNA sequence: TGTGCCACCAGTGATAAGGCCGCCGGGGAATATGGCTACACCTTC. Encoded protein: CATSDKAAGEYGYTF.

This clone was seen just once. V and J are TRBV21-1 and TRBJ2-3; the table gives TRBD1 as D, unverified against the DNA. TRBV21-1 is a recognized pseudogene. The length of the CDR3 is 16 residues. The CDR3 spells CASSSRDRAPTDTQYF. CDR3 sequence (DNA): TGTGCCAGCAGCAGCCGGGACAGGGCCCCCACAGATACGCAGTATTTT.

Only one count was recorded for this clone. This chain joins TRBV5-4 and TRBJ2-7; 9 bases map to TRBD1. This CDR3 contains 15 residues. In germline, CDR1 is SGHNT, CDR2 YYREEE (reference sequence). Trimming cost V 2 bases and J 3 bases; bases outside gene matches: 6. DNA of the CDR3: TGTGCCAGCAGCTTCGCCGGGACAGGGAACTACGAGCAGTACTTC. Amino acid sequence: CASSFAGTGNYEQYF.

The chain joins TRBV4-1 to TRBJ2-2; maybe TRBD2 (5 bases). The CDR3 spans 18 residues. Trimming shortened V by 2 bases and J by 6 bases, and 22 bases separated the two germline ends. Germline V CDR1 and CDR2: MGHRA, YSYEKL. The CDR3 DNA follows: TGCGCCAGCAGCCAACGTACCTCGCGGGCCTCGAATCCCGGGGAGCTGTTTTTT. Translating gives CASSQRTSRASNPGELFF.

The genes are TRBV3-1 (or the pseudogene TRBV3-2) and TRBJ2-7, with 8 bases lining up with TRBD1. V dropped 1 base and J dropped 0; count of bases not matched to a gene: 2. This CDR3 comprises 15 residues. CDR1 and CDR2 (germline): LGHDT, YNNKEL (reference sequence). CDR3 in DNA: TGTGCCAGCAGCCAAGGGACAGGGAGCTCCTACGAGCAGTACTTC. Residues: CASSQGTGSSYEQYF.

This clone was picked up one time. CDR3 sequence reads: CAWAFPNYEQYF. For the CDR3, the DNA is TGTGCCTGGGCCTTTCCCAACTACGAGCAGTACTTC. The chain recombines TRBV30 with TRBJ2-7, with no clear D. Trimming removed 5 bases from V and 3 bases from J, with 11 bases in between. In germline, CDR1 is GTSNPN, CDR2 SVGIG (reference sequence). This CDR3 contains 12 residues.

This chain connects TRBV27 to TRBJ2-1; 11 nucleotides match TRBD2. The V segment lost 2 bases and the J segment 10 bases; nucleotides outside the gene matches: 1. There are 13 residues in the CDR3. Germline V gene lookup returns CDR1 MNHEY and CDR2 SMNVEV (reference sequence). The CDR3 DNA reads TGTGCCAGCAGTTTACTAGCGGGGGGCGAGCAGTTCTTC. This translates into CASSLLAGGEQFF.

The CDR3 is CASSSSGVGNTEAFF. The CDR3 coding sequence is TGCGCCAGCAGCTCCTCGGGTGTTGGGAACACTGAAGCTTTCTTT. This chain uses TRBV5-1 with TRBJ1-1; no definite D call. This CDR3 comprises 15 residues. Trimming removed 3 bases from V and 1 base from J, with 13 bases in between. Germline CDR1 SGHRS, CDR2 YFSETQ.

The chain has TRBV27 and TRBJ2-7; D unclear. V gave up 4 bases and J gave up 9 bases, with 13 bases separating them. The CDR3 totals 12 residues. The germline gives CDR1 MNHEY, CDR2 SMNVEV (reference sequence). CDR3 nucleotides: TGTGCCAGCAGTTCCCTCCGCTCCGGGCAGTACTTC. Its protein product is CASSSLRSGQYF.

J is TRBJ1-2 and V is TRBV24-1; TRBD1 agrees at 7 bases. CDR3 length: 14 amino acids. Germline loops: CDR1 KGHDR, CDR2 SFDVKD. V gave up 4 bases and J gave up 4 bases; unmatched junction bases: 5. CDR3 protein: CATSEGQVPYGYTF. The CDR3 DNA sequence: TGTGCCACCAGTGAAGGACAGGTCCCCTATGGCTACACCTTC.

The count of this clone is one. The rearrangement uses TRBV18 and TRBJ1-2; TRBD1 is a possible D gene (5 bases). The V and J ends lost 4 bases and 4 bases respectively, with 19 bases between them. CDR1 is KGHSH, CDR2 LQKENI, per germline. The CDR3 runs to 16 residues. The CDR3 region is CASSRDGGVQGYGYTF. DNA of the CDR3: TGTGCCAGCTCACGGGACGGAGGGGTCCAGGGCTATGGCTACACCTTC.

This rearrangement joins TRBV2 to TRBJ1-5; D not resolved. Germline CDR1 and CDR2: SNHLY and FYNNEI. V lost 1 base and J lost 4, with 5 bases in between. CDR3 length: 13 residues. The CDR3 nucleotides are TGTGCCAGCAGTGAAGAAGTGAATCAGCCCCAGCATTTT. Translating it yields CASSEEVNQPQHF.

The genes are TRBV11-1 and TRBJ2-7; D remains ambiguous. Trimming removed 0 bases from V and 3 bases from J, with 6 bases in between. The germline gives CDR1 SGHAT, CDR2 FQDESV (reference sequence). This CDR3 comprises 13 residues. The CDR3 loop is CASSLAEYYEQYF. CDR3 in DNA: TGTGCCAGCAGCTTAGCAGAATACTACGAGCAGTACTTC.